This record covers a single TCR beta chain. Its cognate antigen is unknown. Between the trimmed V and J ends, which lost 8 bases and 6 bases, there was a span of 21 bases. Germline loops: CDR1 MNHNS, CDR2 SASEGT. The CDR3 sequence is 15 residues long. This sample is part of a study of T cell repertoires in cytomegalovirus infection. Each CDR3 protein gets one entry after TCRdb re-called the reads with MiXCR. The data show around 430,000 distinct CDR3 sequences, with 40% to 50% seen just once and around 44% held by the top ten. Study-level results: The ex vivo response showed dominance by HLA-C-restricted CMV-specific TCR beta clonotypes.

The sequence was collected from a human donor in good health (CMV status not recorded). Some clones in this sample may be carry-over from other donors' samples. This material consisted of cultured PBMCs, taken from culture after CMV antigen stimulation. J is TRBJ2-3 and V is TRBV6-1; TRBD2 is a possible D gene (5 bases). CDR3 nucleotide sequence: TGTGCCAGCCTCCTCGGACTTATGAAATCCGATACGCAGTATTTT. Protein sequence: CASLLGLMKSDTQYF.